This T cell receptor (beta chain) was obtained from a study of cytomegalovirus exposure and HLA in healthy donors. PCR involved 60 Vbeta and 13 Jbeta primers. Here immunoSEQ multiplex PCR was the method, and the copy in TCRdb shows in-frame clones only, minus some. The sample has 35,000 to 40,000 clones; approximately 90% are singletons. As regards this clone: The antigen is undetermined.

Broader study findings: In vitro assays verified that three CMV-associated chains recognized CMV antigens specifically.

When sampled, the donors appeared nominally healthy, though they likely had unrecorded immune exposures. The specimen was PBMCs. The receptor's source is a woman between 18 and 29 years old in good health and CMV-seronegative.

The CDR3 protein is CSVEDSPITQETQYF. The CDR3 nucleotides are TGCAGCGTTGAAGATTCCCCTATAACCCAAGAGACCCAGTACTTC. The chain joins TRBV29-1 to TRBJ2-5; no reliable D call. In germline, CDR1 is SQVTM, CDR2 ANQGSEA. Trimming took off 0 bases at V and 1 base at J, with 12 bases between the two ends. CDR3 length equals 15 residues.